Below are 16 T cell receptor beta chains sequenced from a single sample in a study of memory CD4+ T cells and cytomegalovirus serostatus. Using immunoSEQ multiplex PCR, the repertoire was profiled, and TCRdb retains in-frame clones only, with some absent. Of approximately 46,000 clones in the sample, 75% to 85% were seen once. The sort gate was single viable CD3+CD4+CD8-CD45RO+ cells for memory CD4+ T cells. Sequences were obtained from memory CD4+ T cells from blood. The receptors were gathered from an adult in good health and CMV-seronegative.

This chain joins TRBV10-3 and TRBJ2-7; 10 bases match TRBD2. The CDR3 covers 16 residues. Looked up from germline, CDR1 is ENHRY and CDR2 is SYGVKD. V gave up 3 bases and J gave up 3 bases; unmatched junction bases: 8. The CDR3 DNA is TGTGCCATCAGTGACCGAGCGGGAGGGTGGGGCTACGAGCAGTACTTC. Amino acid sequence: CAISDRAGGWGYEQYF.

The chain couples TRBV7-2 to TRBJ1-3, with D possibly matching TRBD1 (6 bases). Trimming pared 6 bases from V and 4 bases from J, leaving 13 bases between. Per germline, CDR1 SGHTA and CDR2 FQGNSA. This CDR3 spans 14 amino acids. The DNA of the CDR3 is TGTGCCAGCAGTTGGCAGGGGCAAGGAAACACCATATATTTT. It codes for CASSWQGQGNTIYF.

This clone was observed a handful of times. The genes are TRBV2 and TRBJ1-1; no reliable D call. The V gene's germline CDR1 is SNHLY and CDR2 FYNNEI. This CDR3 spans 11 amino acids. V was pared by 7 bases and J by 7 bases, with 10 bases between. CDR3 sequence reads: CASTSRDEAFF. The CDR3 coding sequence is TGTGCCAGCACCTCGAGAGATGAAGCTTTCTTT.

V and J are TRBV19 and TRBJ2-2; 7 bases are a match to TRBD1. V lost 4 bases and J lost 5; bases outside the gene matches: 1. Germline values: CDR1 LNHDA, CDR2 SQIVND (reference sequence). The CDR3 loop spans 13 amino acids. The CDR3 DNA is TGTGCCAGTAGTAACAGGGGTACCGGGGAGCTGTTTTTT. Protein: CASSNRGTGELFF. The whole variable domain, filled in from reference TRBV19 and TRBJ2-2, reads DGGITQSPKYLFRKEGQNVTLSCEQNLNHDAMYWYRQDPGQGLRLIYYSQIVNDFQKGDIAEGYSVSREKKESFPLTVTSAQKNPTAFYLCASSNRGTGELFFGEGSRLTVL.

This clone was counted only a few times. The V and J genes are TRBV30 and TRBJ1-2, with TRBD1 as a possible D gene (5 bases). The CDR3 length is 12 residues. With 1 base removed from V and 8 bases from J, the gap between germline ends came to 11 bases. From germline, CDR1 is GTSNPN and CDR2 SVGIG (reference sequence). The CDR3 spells CAWSGGRRGYTF. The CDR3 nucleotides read TGTGCCTGGAGTGGGGGACGACGGGGCTACACCTTC.

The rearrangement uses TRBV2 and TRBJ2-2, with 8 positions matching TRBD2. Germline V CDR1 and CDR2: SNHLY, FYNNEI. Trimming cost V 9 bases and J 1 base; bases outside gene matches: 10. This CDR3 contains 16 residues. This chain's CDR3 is CASGGLAGRNTGELFF. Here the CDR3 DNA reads TGTGCCAGTGGGGGGTTAGCGGGAAGGAACACCGGGGAGCTGTTTTTT.

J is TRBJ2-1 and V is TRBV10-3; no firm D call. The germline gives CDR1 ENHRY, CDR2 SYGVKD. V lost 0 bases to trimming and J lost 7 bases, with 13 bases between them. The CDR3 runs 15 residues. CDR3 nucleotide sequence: TGTGCCATCAGTGAGTCTAGTAGAATCATGAATGAGCAGTTCTTC. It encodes CAISESSRIMNEQFF.

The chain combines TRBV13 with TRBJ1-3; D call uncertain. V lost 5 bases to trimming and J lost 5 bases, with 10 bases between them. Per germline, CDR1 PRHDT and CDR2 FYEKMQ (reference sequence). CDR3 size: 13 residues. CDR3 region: CASSPQRRNTIYF. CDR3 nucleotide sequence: TGTGCCAGCAGCCCACAACGGAGAAACACCATATATTTT.

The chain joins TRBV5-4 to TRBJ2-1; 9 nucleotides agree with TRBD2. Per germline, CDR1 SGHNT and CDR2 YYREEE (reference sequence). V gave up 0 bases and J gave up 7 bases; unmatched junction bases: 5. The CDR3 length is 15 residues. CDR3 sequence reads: CASSLVAGVGNEQFF. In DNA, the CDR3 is TGTGCCAGCAGCTTGGTAGCGGGAGTAGGTAATGAGCAGTTCTTC. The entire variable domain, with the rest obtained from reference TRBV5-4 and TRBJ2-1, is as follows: ETGVTQSPTHLIKTRGQQVTLRCSSQSGHNTVSWYQQALGQGPQFIFQYYREEENGRGNFPPRFSGLQFPNYSSELNVNALELDDSALYLCASSLVAGVGNEQFFGPGTRLTVL.

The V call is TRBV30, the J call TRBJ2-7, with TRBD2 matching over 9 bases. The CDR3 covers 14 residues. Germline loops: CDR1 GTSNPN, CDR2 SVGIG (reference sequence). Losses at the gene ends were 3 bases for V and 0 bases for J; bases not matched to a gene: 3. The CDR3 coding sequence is TGTGCCTGGAGGACTAGCGGACTCTCCTACGAGCAGTACTTC. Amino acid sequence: CAWRTSGLSYEQYF. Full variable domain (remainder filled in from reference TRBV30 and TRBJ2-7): SQTIHQWPATLVQPVGSPLSLECTVEGTSNPNLYWYRQAAGRGLQLLFYSVGIGQISSEVPQNLSASRPQDRQFILSSKKLLLSDSGFYLCAWRTSGLSYEQYFGPGTRLTVT.

The DNA of the CDR3 is TGTGCCAGCAGCTTAGAACCCACTGAAGCTTTCTTT. It encodes CASSLEPTEAFF. The V and J genes are TRBV11-2 and TRBJ1-1, with D uncertain. CDR3 size: 12 residues. V was trimmed by 0 bases and J by 4 bases, leaving 3 bases between them. Germline V gene sequence: CDR1 SGHAT, CDR2 FQNNGV. Looking up the rest from reference TRBV11-2 and TRBJ1-1 gives the full variable domain: EAGVAQSPRYKIIEKRQSVAFWCNPISGHATLYWYQQILGQGPKLLIQFQNNGVVDDSQLPKDRFSAERLKGVDSTLKIQPAKLEDSAVYLCASSLEPTEAFFGQGTRLTVV.

The CDR3 nucleotides read TGTGCCAGCAGCTCAGGTGGGCCCGAAGGCCACGAGCAGTACTTC. It specifies CASSSGGPEGHEQYF. The chain has TRBV5-4 and TRBJ2-7; D remains ambiguous. V shed 3 bases and J shed 5 bases, with 18 bases lying between them. CDR3 length equals 15 residues. In germline, CDR1 is SGHNT, CDR2 YYREEE (reference sequence).

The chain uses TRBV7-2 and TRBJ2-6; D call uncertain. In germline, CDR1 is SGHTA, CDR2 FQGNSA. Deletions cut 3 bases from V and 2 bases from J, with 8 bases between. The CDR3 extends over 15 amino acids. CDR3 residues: CASSFLGTGANVLTF. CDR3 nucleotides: TGTGCCAGCAGCTTCTTGGGCACTGGGGCCAACGTCCTGACTTTC.

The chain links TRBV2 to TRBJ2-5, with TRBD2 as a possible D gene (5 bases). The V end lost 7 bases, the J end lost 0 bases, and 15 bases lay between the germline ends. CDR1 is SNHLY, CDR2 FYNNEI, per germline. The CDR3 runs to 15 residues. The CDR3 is CASKEAQGNQETQYF. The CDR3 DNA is TGTGCCAGCAAGGAGGCGCAAGGTAACCAAGAGACCCAGTACTTC.

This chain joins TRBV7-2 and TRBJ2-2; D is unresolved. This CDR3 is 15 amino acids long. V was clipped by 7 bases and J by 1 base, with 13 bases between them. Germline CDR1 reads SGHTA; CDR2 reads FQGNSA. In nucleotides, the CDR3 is TGTGCCAGCACCCGAATGGCGGAGAACACCGGGGAGCTGTTTTTT. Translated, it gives CASTRMAENTGELFF.

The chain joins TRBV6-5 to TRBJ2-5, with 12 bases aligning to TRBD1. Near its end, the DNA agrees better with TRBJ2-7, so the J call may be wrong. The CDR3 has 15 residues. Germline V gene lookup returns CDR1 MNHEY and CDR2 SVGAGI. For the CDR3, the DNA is TGTGCCAGCAGTGGCCGGGACAGGGGGCTCTACGAGCAGTACTTC. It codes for CASSGRDRGLYEQYF.